This entry lists 11 T cell receptor beta chains sequenced from one sample in a study of cytomegalovirus exposure and HLA in healthy donors. Researchers ran the PCR with 60 Vbeta and 13 Jbeta primers. TCRdb keeps only in-frame clones here, not all; method: immunoSEQ multiplex PCR. The sample has some 120,000 clones, 55% to 75% seen once. Sequencing was performed on PBMCs. Every receptor here comes from a man younger than 45 in good health and CMV-seropositive.

The V gene is TRBV5-1, the J gene TRBJ2-1; 8 nucleotides line up with TRBD2. V gave up 4 bases and J gave up 9 bases; unmatched junction bases: 12. This CDR3 is 15 amino acids long. Germline V gene sequence: CDR1 SGHRS, CDR2 YFSETQ. The CDR3: CASSPSGSEGGEQFF. CDR3 sequence (DNA): TGCGCCAGCAGCCCGAGCGGGAGTGAGGGAGGTGAGCAGTTCTTC.

The rearrangement links TRBV9 to TRBJ1-1; no firm D call. Germline values: CDR1 SGDLS, CDR2 YYNGEE. Trimming took 0 bases from V and 7 from J, leaving 10 bases between them. The CDR3 covers 13 residues. The CDR3 sequence is CASSVVEGDEAFF. As DNA, the CDR3 is TGTGCCAGCAGCGTAGTCGAGGGTGATGAAGCTTTCTTT.

V and J are TRBV15 and TRBJ2-1, with a tentative D call TRBD2 (6 bases). Germline V gene sequence: CDR1 LNHNV, CDR2 YYDKDF (reference sequence). The CDR3 loop spans 12 amino acids. Deletions cut 2 bases from V and 10 bases from J, with 9 bases between. The CDR3: CATSRRAGEQFF. The CDR3 DNA follows: TGTGCCACCAGCAGACGGGCGGGAGAGCAGTTCTTC.

The chain joins TRBV19 to TRBJ1-1; a weak D match, TRBD1 (5 bases). CDR3 length equals 17 residues. Trimming pared 7 bases from V and 2 bases from J, leaving 23 bases between. Germline loops: CDR1 LNHDA, CDR2 SQIVND (reference sequence). This CDR3 reads CASTLSSWGLSNTEAFF. CDR3 bases: TGTGCCAGTACTCTATCTTCTTGGGGACTTTCCAACACTGAAGCTTTCTTT.

The chain recombines TRBV7-6 with TRBJ2-2; the match to TRBD2 covers 8 bases. Germline loops: CDR1 SGHVS, CDR2 FNYEAQ. Trimming removed 4 bases from V and 4 bases from J; junction bases left unmatched: 5. CDR3 length: 15 residues. The CDR3 spells CASSSGLAGTGELFF. The CDR3 region has the DNA TGTGCCAGCAGCTCCGGACTAGCTGGCACCGGGGAGCTGTTTTTT. The whole variable domain, filled in from reference TRBV7-6 and TRBJ2-2, reads GAGVSQSPRYKVTKRGQDVALRCDPISGHVSLYWYRQALGQGPEFLTYFNYEAQQDKSGLPNDRFSAERPEGSISTLTIQRTEQRDSAMYRCASSSGLAGTGELFFGEGSRLTVL.

J is TRBJ2-5 and V is TRBV13; 8 bases line up with TRBD2. The germline CDR1 and CDR2 sequences are PRHDT and FYEKMQ (reference sequence). V lost 5 bases, J lost 6 bases, and 14 bases stayed unmatched. The CDR3 runs 16 residues. The CDR3 DNA follows: TGTGCCAGCAGCCAGCGGGTCCGCGGGAGGTCGCAGACCCAGTACTTC. Translating gives CASSQRVRGRSQTQYF.

The CDR3, as DNA: TGTGCCAGCAGCGTAGCTCCCGGGTCGCGGACCTACGAGCAGTACTTC. It yields the protein CASSVAPGSRTYEQYF. The chain combines TRBV9 with TRBJ2-7; D not resolved. CDR1 and CDR2 from the germline V gene are SGDLS and YYNGEE. This CDR3 contains 16 residues. V was cut by 0 bases and J by 2 bases, with 15 bases left in between.

The rearrangement joins TRBV13 to TRBJ2-7; 13 positions agree with TRBD2. Germline V gives CDR1 PRHDT, CDR2 FYEKMQ (reference sequence). This CDR3 region has 17 residues. Unmatched junction bases numbered 16, after V lost 5 bases and J lost 9 bases. The CDR3 DNA is TGTGCCAGCAGCCTGGGGGCAGGGGGACTAGCGGGACAATGGCAGTACTTC. It translates to CASSLGAGGLAGQWQYF.

This clone came up a few times. The rearrangement uses TRBV5-1 and TRBJ2-5, with D maybe TRBD2 (6 bases). Germline V gene sequence: CDR1 SGHRS, CDR2 YFSETQ. The CDR3 spans 13 residues. V was cut by 2 bases and J by 1 base, with 6 bases left in between. Here the CDR3 DNA reads TGCGCCAGCAGCTTCGGGAGCCAAGAGACCCAGTACTTC. Residues: CASSFGSQETQYF.

The V gene is TRBV6-1, the J gene TRBJ1-5; maybe TRBD1 (6 bases). The CDR3 spans 14 residues. Germline V gene lookup returns CDR1 MNHNS and CDR2 SASEGT. V was trimmed by 4 bases and J by 5 bases, leaving 12 bases between them. CDR3: CASSVGPGDQPQHF. In DNA form, the CDR3 reads TGTGCCAGCAGTGTGGGACCAGGGGATCAGCCCCAGCATTTT.

This chain connects TRBV4-1 to TRBJ2-7; maybe TRBD1 (6 bases). The germline gives CDR1 MGHRA, CDR2 YSYEKL. CDR3 length: 16 amino acids. V was trimmed by 3 bases and J by 0 bases, leaving 15 bases between them. This CDR3 reads CASSHLWDTISYEQYF. The CDR3 DNA reads TGCGCCAGCAGCCACCTATGGGACACGATCTCCTACGAGCAGTACTTC.